Listed here are 32 T cell receptor beta chains from one sample, sequenced in a study of T cells after yellow fever vaccination. TCRdb reprocessed the 5' RACE reads with MiXCR, giving one entry per CDR3 protein. The sample holds roughly 140,000 distinct CDR3 sequences, approximately 7.7% seen once. The sample here was CD4+ T cells sorted from PBMCs, taken 5 days after the yellow fever booster vaccination. The receptors shown here come from a young man who received the YFV17D yellow fever vaccine.

This clonotype appeared many times. J is TRBJ1-1 and V is TRBV27, with D unclear. Trimming removed 9 bases from V and 1 base from J, with 12 bases in between. The length of the CDR3 is 13 residues. CDR1 is MNHEY, CDR2 SMNVEV, per germline (reference sequence). CDR3 DNA: TGTGCCAGTGGACGTATTGGGAACACTGAAGCTTTCTTT. Translating it yields CASGRIGNTEAFF.

As to this clonotype: It may be a read error: a sequence one base away is much more abundant. The V call is TRBV28, the J call TRBJ2-4; possibly TRBD1 or TRBD2 for D (5 bases each). The CDR3 covers 16 residues. In germline, CDR1 is MDHEN, CDR2 SYDVKM. In nucleotides, the CDR3 is TGTGCCAGCAGTTTAGTGGGCCGAGGGGCCAACAACATTCAGTACTTC. As protein: CASSLVGRGANNIQYF.

The chain joins TRBV12-3 or TRBV12-4 to TRBJ2-1; D uncertain. Deletions cut 2 bases from V and 10 bases from J, with 6 bases between. There are 11 residues in the CDR3. The CDR3 sequence is CASSLRQEQFF. The CDR3 region has the DNA TGTGCCAGCAGTTTACGGCAGGAGCAGTTCTTC.

The table lists this clonotype with many counts. The chain links TRBV2 to TRBJ1-1; a possible D gene is TRBD1 (6 bases). V gave up 6 bases and J gave up 0 bases, with 14 bases separating them. Per the germline V gene, CDR1 is SNHLY and CDR2 is FYNNEI. This CDR3 spans 15 amino acids. The CDR3 spells CASRTHRAMNTEAFF. The CDR3 DNA reads TGTGCCAGCAGAACCCACAGGGCGATGAACACTGAAGCTTTCTTT.

This clonotype was observed many times. The chain has TRBV20-1 and TRBJ2-3; 8 nucleotides line up with TRBD2. Per germline, CDR1 DFQATT and CDR2 SNEGSKA (reference sequence). V lost 2 bases and J lost 1; bases outside the gene matches: 5. The CDR3 sequence is 15 residues long. The CDR3 is CSARSGSRGTDTQYF. For the CDR3, the DNA is TGCAGTGCTAGAAGCGGGAGCAGGGGCACAGATACGCAGTATTTT.

With regard to this clonotype: A much larger clone lies one base from this, so it may be a read error. The chain is built from TRBV5-5 and TRBJ2-1; D may be TRBD2 (5 bases). CDR3 length equals 16 residues. Per germline, CDR1 SGHKS and CDR2 YYEKEE (reference sequence). CDR3 residues: CVSSQPGGSNYNEQFF. The CDR3 bases are TGTGTCAGCAGCCAGCCGGGCGGGTCTAACTACAATGAGCAGTTCTTC.

This chain uses TRBV5-6 with TRBJ2-1; 7 nucleotides line up with TRBD2. Germline V gene sequence: CDR1 SGHDT, CDR2 YYEEEE. J was trimmed by 0 bases and V by 8 bases; bases with no gene match: 8. This CDR3 has 15 residues. The CDR3 is CASALGGSSYNEQFF. CDR3 nucleotides: TGTGCCAGTGCACTGGGGGGGTCCTCCTACAATGAGCAGTTCTTC. Based on the CDR3 plus reference TRBV5-6 and TRBJ2-1, the full variable domain is DAGVTQSPTHLIKTRGQQVTLRCSPKSGHDTVSWYQQALGQGPQFIFQYYEEEERQRGNFPDRFSGHQFPNYSSELNVNALLLGDSALYLCASALGGSSYNEQFFGPGTRLTVL.

This clonotype has a handful of counts. The chain carries TRBV23-1 and TRBJ2-7; D possibly corresponds to TRBD2 (6 bases). TRBV23-1 falls under the ORF class, with uncertain function. V lost 2 bases and J 0 bases, leaving 35 bases between the germline ends. The CDR3 has 23 amino acids. The CDR3 loop is CASSQTGVLWRATLLTYSYEQYF. The CDR3 nucleotides are TGCGCCAGCAGTCAAACGGGGGTACTATGGCGGGCTACCCTTCTCACCTACTCCTACGAGCAGTACTTC.

This clonotype was counted between two and nine times. Since no conserved phenylalanine or tryptophan closes the CDR3, a read error is the likely cause. The J gene is TRBJ2-5, the V gene TRBV20-1; 7 bases are shared with TRBD1. Germline V gene data show CDR1 as DFQATT and CDR2 as SNEGSKA (reference sequence). This CDR3 has 14 amino acids. V dropped 0 bases and J dropped 6; count of bases not matched to a gene: 7. The CDR3 reads CSARDIDRAKTQYL. The CDR3 coding sequence is TGCAGTGCTAGAGATATCGACAGGGCCAAGACCCAGTACCTC.

This clonotype came up a few times. This rearrangement joins TRBV6-5 to TRBJ2-7; TRBD1 might be the D (6 bases). CDR3 length: 13 residues. Germline CDR1 is MNHEY and CDR2 is SVGAGI. Trimming took off 4 bases at V and 7 bases at J, with 14 bases between the two ends. As DNA, the CDR3 is TGTGCCAGCAGTTCCAGGGACACTCGGGAGCAGTACTTC. It specifies CASSSRDTREQYF.

This clonotype was observed many times. The rearrangement uses TRBV20-1 and TRBJ1-5; D possibly corresponds to TRBD1 (6 bases). The ends were cut back, 5 bases at V and 3 bases at J, with 17 bases in the middle. Germline values: CDR1 DFQATT, CDR2 SNEGSKA (reference sequence). The CDR3 is 15 amino acids. CDR3 bases: TGCAGTGCTGTTAGCACGGGGGCGGCCAATCAGCCCCAGCATTTT. Encoded protein: CSAVSTGAANQPQHF.

This chain joins TRBV7-2 and TRBJ1-4; perhaps TRBD1 as D (6 bases). V lost 7 bases and J 5 bases, leaving 17 bases between the germline ends. The CDR3 has 15 residues. The germline gives CDR1 SGHTA, CDR2 FQGNSA. CDR3 nucleotides: TGTGCCAGCACCAAGGGGGGGGTCCCGAATGAAAAACTGTTTTTT. It yields the protein CASTKGGVPNEKLFF.

This clonotype was picked up many times. The gene calls are TRBV6-2 or TRBV6-3 and TRBJ2-2; D is perhaps TRBD2 (6 bases). Between the trimmed V and J ends, which lost 2 bases and 0 bases, there was a span of 10 bases. From germline, CDR1 is MNHEY and CDR2 SVGEGT. There are 16 residues in the CDR3. The CDR3 protein is CASSYRGLTNTGELFF. CDR3 in DNA: TGTGCCAGCAGTTACAGGGGACTCACGAACACCGGGGAGCTGTTTTTT.

Remarks on this clonotype: This may come from a read error, since a much larger clone is one base off. The chain is built from TRBV3-1 and TRBJ2-3, with 10 bases fitting TRBD2. The germline V gene has CDR1 LGHDT and CDR2 YNNKEL (reference sequence). CDR3 length: 16 residues. This CDR3 reads CDSSQVTSGFRDTQYF. In DNA, the CDR3 is TGTGACAGCAGCCAAGTGACTAGCGGGTTTCGAGATACGCAGTATTTT.

This clonotype has ten or more counts. The rearrangement uses TRBV29-1 and TRBJ1-5, with TRBD1 matching over 7 bases. V dropped 2 bases and J dropped 7; count of bases not matched to a gene: 8. The CDR3 covers 14 residues. CDR1 and CDR2 (germline): SQVTM, ANQGSEA. The CDR3 nucleotides are TGCAGCGTTGAATGGACAGGCCGCCGACAGCCCCAGCATTTT. It encodes CSVEWTGRRQPQHF. Based on the CDR3 plus reference TRBV29-1 and TRBJ1-5, the full variable domain is SAVISQKPSRDICQRGTSLTIQCQVDSQVTMMFWYRQQPGQSLTLIATANQGSEATYESGFVIDKFPISRPNLTFSTLTVSNMSPEDSSIYLCSVEWTGRRQPQHFGDGTRLSIL.

The rearrangement joins TRBV7-8 to TRBJ2-1; D remains ambiguous. The CDR3 extends over 15 amino acids. Deletions cut 4 bases from V and 1 base from J, with 11 bases between. The germline gives CDR1 SGHVS, CDR2 FQNEAQ. In DNA form, the CDR3 reads TGTGCCAGCAGCTGGGGTTTTGAGTCCTACAATGAGCAGTTCTTC. Amino acids: CASSWGFESYNEQFF.

This chain uses TRBV7-9 with TRBJ2-2, with a tentative D call TRBD2 (5 bases). V was pared by 2 bases and J by 4 bases, with 11 bases between. The germline CDR1 and CDR2 sequences are SEHNR and FQNEAQ (reference sequence). The CDR3 runs to 15 residues. The CDR3 region is CASSLTDYRTGELFF. The CDR3 DNA is TGTGCCAGCAGCTTAACAGACTATCGCACCGGGGAGCTGTTTTTT.

This clonotype was counted ten times or more. The CDR3 nucleotides are TGCAGTGCTAGAGACAGGGGAGCCCCAGATACGCAGTATTTT. It encodes CSARDRGAPDTQYF. The rearrangement links TRBV20-1 to TRBJ2-3, with TRBD1 as a possible D gene (6 bases). The V and J ends lost 0 bases and 4 bases respectively, with 11 bases between them. The CDR3 sequence is 14 residues long. CDR1 DFQATT and CDR2 SNEGSKA come from the germline V gene (reference sequence).

The gene calls are TRBV5-6 and TRBJ1-2; no firm D call. CDR1 is SGHDT, CDR2 YYEEEE, per germline. The CDR3 covers 14 residues. Trimming stripped 4 bases from V and 4 bases from J, with 14 bases between. CDR3 bases: TGTGCCAGCAGCAATTGGTGGGCCCCCTATGGCTACACCTTC. It translates to CASSNWWAPYGYTF.

This clonotype was observed at least ten times. This chain joins TRBV5-1 and TRBJ2-7, with D maybe TRBD1 (5 bases). CDR3 length: 15 residues. Trimming pared 6 bases from V and 1 base from J, leaving 17 bases between. Germline V CDR1 and CDR2: SGHRS, YFSETQ. The chain's CDR3 is CASTILPDKSYEQYF. The CDR3 DNA is TGCGCCAGCACGATCCTCCCGGACAAGTCCTACGAGCAGTACTTC.

This clonotype has ten or more counts. V gene TRBV6-5 combines with J gene TRBJ2-3, with D perhaps being TRBD1 or TRBD2 (6 bases each). V lost 3 bases and J 5 bases, leaving 9 bases between the germline ends. The CDR3 spans 13 residues. From germline, CDR1 is MNHEY and CDR2 SVGAGI. In DNA form, the CDR3 reads TGTGCCAGCAGTTATCGGGGGCGAGATACGCAGTATTTT. Its protein is CASSYRGRDTQYF.

This clonotype was detected many times. The CDR3 loop is CASRGIANSYNEQFF. CDR3 DNA sequence: TGTGCCAGCAGAGGGATAGCGAACTCCTACAATGAGCAGTTCTTC. V is TRBV6-2 or TRBV6-3 and J is TRBJ2-1; D perhaps matches TRBD2 (5 bases). The length of the CDR3 is 15 residues. From germline, CDR1 is MNHEY and CDR2 SVGEGT. V dropped 6 bases and J dropped 0 bases, with 12 bases sitting between them.

This clonotype was counted many times. The rearrangement joins TRBV4-3 to TRBJ2-5; possible D gene TRBD2, 5 bases. The germline V gene encodes CDR1 LGHNA and CDR2 YSLEER. CDR3 size: 16 residues. V lost 1 base, J lost 2 bases, and 14 bases lay in between. CDR3 region: CASSQGTGRRQETQYF. CDR3 in DNA: TGCGCCAGCAGCCAAGGGACTGGACGGAGACAAGAGACCCAGTACTTC.

This clonotype came up many times. The rearrangement joins TRBV7-9 to TRBJ2-5; D unresolved. Trimming shortened V by 0 bases and J by 5 bases, and 7 bases separated the two germline ends. CDR3 length: 13 amino acids. Germline V gene data show CDR1 as SEHNR and CDR2 as FQNEAQ (reference sequence). In nucleotides, the CDR3 is TGTGCCAGCAGCTTAGCGACTTGGGAGACCCAGTACTTC. Its protein is CASSLATWETQYF.

Turning to this clonotype: This may arise from a read error, as a much more abundant clone is one base away. CDR3: CPSSLGAGPYNEQFF. CDR3 DNA sequence: TGTCCCAGCAGCTTAGGGGCAGGACCCTACAATGAGCAGTTCTTC. V gene TRBV11-3 combines with J gene TRBJ2-1, with TRBD1 as a possible D gene (5 bases). The CDR3 spans 15 residues. The germline gives CDR1 SGHNT, CDR2 YENEEA.

This clonotype showed up many times. CDR3 protein: CASSPTGAGRGRETQYF. The DNA for the CDR3 is TGTGCCAGCAGCCCAACTGGAGCGGGCCGCGGTCGAGAGACCCAGTACTTC. The rearrangement links TRBV7-8 to TRBJ2-5, with D tentatively TRBD2 (6 bases). Germline assignment: CDR1 SGHVS and CDR2 FQNEAQ. The CDR3 totals 17 residues. V was cut by 5 bases and J by 4 bases, with 23 bases left in between.

This clonotype was detected a few times. The J gene is TRBJ1-4, the V gene TRBV15, with D possibly being TRBD1 (5 bases). The CDR3 has 15 amino acids. Trimming left V 6 bases short and J 1 base short, with 12 bases between. Per germline, CDR1 LNHNV and CDR2 YYDKDF (reference sequence). This CDR3 reads CATSTGGRTNEKLFF. DNA of the CDR3: TGTGCCACCAGTACCGGGGGGAGAACTAATGAAAAACTGTTTTTT.

This clonotype was found many times. The chain combines TRBV5-1 with TRBJ2-5; D ambiguous. Germline loops: CDR1 SGHRS, CDR2 YFSETQ. Trimming left V 1 base short and J 5 bases short, with 9 bases between. The CDR3 is 13 amino acids. The CDR3 DNA is TGCGCCAGCAGCTTGAGCCATTTGGAGACCCAGTACTTC. The encoded protein is CASSLSHLETQYF.

This clonotype was seen many times. The chain couples TRBV7-2 to TRBJ2-1; D might be TRBD1 (6 bases). This CDR3 spans 14 amino acids. The V gene's germline CDR1 is SGHTA and CDR2 FQGNSA. Trimming pared 5 bases from V and 5 bases from J, leaving 13 bases between. The CDR3 region is CASSPTGMHNEQFF. DNA of the CDR3: TGTGCCAGCAGCCCGACAGGTATGCACAATGAGCAGTTCTTC.

This clonotype was seen a handful of times. The CDR3 DNA reads as TGTGCCAGTCTCCTAGCAGAGAACACCGGGGAGCTGTTTTTT. It yields the protein CASLLAENTGELFF. The chain carries TRBV4-2 and TRBJ2-2; D is perhaps TRBD2 (5 bases). Germline V gene lookup returns CDR1 LGHNA and CDR2 YNFKEQ. V lost 9 bases, J lost 1 base, and 12 bases lay in between. This CDR3 region has 14 residues.

This clonotype has at least ten counts. The chain employs TRBV5-1 and TRBJ2-5; D is unclear. Germline loops: CDR1 SGHRS, CDR2 YFSETQ. CDR3 length: 12 residues. Trimming shortened V by 6 bases and J by 0 bases, and 6 bases separated the two germline ends. The chain's CDR3 is CASKSNQETQYF. CDR3 sequence (DNA): TGCGCCAGCAAGAGTAACCAAGAGACCCAGTACTTC.

This clonotype was counted ten times or more. The V call is TRBV18, the J call TRBJ2-7; D is possibly TRBD1 (5 bases). The germline V gene has CDR1 KGHSH and CDR2 LQKENI. The CDR3 is 15 amino acids. The ends were cut back, 2 bases at V and 1 base at J, with 12 bases in the middle. The CDR3 DNA follows: TGTGCCAGCTCACCAGGGGCAGAACAATCCTACGAGCAGTACTTC. Protein product: CASSPGAEQSYEQYF.